This T cell receptor beta chain was captured in a study of shared clonotypes between healthy human individuals. Study-wide results and limits: Clonotype sharing among donors was thought likely to change with sequencing depth.

V lost 3 bases, J lost 7 bases, and 13 bases lay in between. The CDR3 contains 14 residues. In germline, CDR1 is MNHEY, CDR2 SMNVEV (reference sequence). Concerning this clone itself: Its antigen is not identified.

As defined, naive CD8 cells were CD45RO-negative and positively selected for CCR7, with terminally differentiated effector memory CD45RA+ cells excluded. Here immunoSEQ multiplex PCR was the method, and the copy in TCRdb shows in-frame clones only, minus some. The profile covers about 2.1 million clones, with 85% to 95% appearing a single time and roughly 1.7% taken by the ten largest. The clonotype originates from a man between 18 and 35 years old in good health. Some clones in this sample may be carry-over from other donors' samples. The chain links TRBV27 to TRBJ2-1; tentative D call: TRBD1 (5 bases). Input material: naive CD8+ T cells from PBMCs. CDR3 region: CASSFGAGRNEQFF. CDR3 bases: TGTGCCAGCAGTTTCGGCGCAGGGCGGAATGAGCAGTTCTTC.